The T cell receptor (beta chain) described here comes from a study of blood T cell repertoires in COVID-19. In the original workflow: Reference gene primer amplification gave estimated nucleated cell counts. This table comes from immunoSEQ multiplex PCR, and its TCRdb copy is limited to in-frame clones, with some not included. The DNA gave D and trimming, while V, J and clone size come from that table. The sample lists approximately 250,000 clones; 86% were seen once. In germline, CDR1 is SGHRS, CDR2 YFSETQ. The CDR3 spans 17 residues. V lost 0 bases and J lost 0, with 16 bases in between. The receptor was derived from a woman in her seventies with COVID-19, enrolled during active disease. Sequenced: peripheral blood. The chain couples TRBV5-1 to TRBJ2-7; D perhaps matches TRBD1 (6 bases). The CDR3, as DNA: TGCGCCAGCAGCTTGGCCCCAGGGGCCTTAAGCTCCTACGAGCAGTACTTC. Amino acid sequence: CASSLAPGALSSYEQYF.